The 29 T cell receptor beta chains below come from one sample, sequenced in a study of cytomegalovirus exposure and HLA in healthy donors. Researchers ran the PCR with 60 Vbeta and 13 Jbeta primers. Produced via immunoSEQ multiplex PCR; TCRdb's table is partial and in-frame only. The table lists 100,000 to 150,000 clones, with 1.5% to 2% in the top ten. What was sequenced was PBMCs. The origin of the receptors is a man aged 18 to 30 in good health and CMV-seronegative.

This chain connects TRBV14 to TRBJ2-1; 7 bases fit TRBD2. The CDR3 runs to 15 residues. Germline loops: CDR1 SGHDN, CDR2 FVKESK. Trimming removed 1 base from V and 8 bases from J; junction bases left unmatched: 8. CDR3: CASSQGGLAGHEQFF. Written as DNA, the CDR3 is TGTGCCAGCAGCCAAGGAGGGTTAGCGGGTCATGAGCAGTTCTTC.

The chain carries TRBV27 and TRBJ1-2; tentatively, D is TRBD1 (5 bases). The CDR3 contains 12 residues. CDR1 is MNHEY, CDR2 SMNVEV, per germline (reference sequence). The V end lost 8 bases, the J end lost 4 bases, and 11 bases lay between the germline ends. CDR3 DNA: TGTGCCAGCTCGGACGGGGGCTATGGCTACACCTTC. It specifies CASSDGGYGYTF.

The chain links TRBV7-9 to TRBJ1-4, with 7 bases that match TRBD1. The CDR3 consists of 13 residues. J gave up 4 bases and V 6 bases, and 2 bases lay outside the gene matches. Germline V gene lookup returns CDR1 SEHNR and CDR2 FQNEAQ (reference sequence). The CDR3 bases are TGTGCCAGCAGAGGGGGCGGTAATGAAAAACTGTTTTTT. Its translation is CASRGGGNEKLFF.

This sequence joins TRBV15 and TRBJ2-1; perhaps TRBD2 as D (5 bases). Germline V gives CDR1 LNHNV, CDR2 YYDKDF (reference sequence). The CDR3 is 16 amino acids. V was cut by 0 bases and J by 3 bases, with 12 bases left in between. The CDR3 nucleotides are TGTGCCACCAGCAGAGAAGTCGGCGGGCTCTACAATGAGCAGTTCTTC. It yields the protein CATSREVGGLYNEQFF.

The chain carries TRBV9 and TRBJ1-1, with D perhaps TRBD1 (5 bases). Germline CDR1 is SGDLS and CDR2 is YYNGEE. This CDR3 has 13 amino acids. V lost 3 bases and J lost 4, with 10 bases in between. CDR3 DNA sequence: TGTGCCAGCAGCGGTCCAGGGTTCACTGAAGCTTTCTTT. This gives the protein CASSGPGFTEAFF.

V usage is TRBV5-4 and J usage is TRBJ2-7, with D perhaps TRBD1 (5 bases). Trimming removed 2 bases from V and 1 base from J, with 13 bases in between. This CDR3 is 15 amino acids long. The germline gives CDR1 SGHNT, CDR2 YYREEE (reference sequence). The CDR3 reads CASSFGVGLSYEQYF. CDR3 DNA: TGTGCCAGCAGCTTCGGTGTGGGGCTATCCTACGAGCAGTACTTC.

The V and J genes are TRBV10-3 and TRBJ2-7; 8 bases agree with TRBD2. The CDR3 is 13 residues long. V dropped 7 bases and J dropped 5; count of bases not matched to a gene: 7. Germline loops: CDR1 ENHRY, CDR2 SYGVKD. The CDR3 nucleotides read TGTGCCATCAACCGGGGGGGTCTCGACGAGCAGTACTTC. Translated: CAINRGGLDEQYF.

The chain joins TRBV19 to TRBJ1-2; D is possibly TRBD1 (6 bases). V lost 7 bases and J lost 4, with 10 bases in between. This CDR3 spans 12 amino acids. The V gene's germline CDR1 is LNHDA and CDR2 SQIVND (reference sequence). The CDR3 DNA follows: TGTGCCAGTATCGGACAGAGCTATGGCTACACCTTC. As protein: CASIGQSYGYTF.

The chain links TRBV6-5 to TRBJ1-6, with no clear D. Trimming removed 0 bases at V and 5 bases at J, with 5 bases between. The CDR3 loop spans 14 amino acids. CDR1 is MNHEY and CDR2 is SVGAGI in the germline V gene. In DNA form, the CDR3 reads TGTGCCAGCAGTTACTCGGCGGATAATTCACCCCTCCACTTT. It translates to CASSYSADNSPLHF.

This rearrangement joins TRBV7-9 to TRBJ1-1, with 9 bases matching TRBD1. The CDR3 has 16 residues. Trimming cost V 5 bases and J 0 bases; bases outside gene matches: 7. Germline loops: CDR1 SEHNR, CDR2 FQNEAQ (reference sequence). CDR3 sequence: CASSKRTGVMNTEAFF. The CDR3 coding sequence is TGTGCCAGCAGCAAACGGACAGGGGTGATGAACACTGAAGCTTTCTTT.

This chain links TRBV16 with TRBJ1-2, with a possible D match to TRBD1 (5 bases). V lost 1 base and J 2 bases, leaving 8 bases between the germline ends. The CDR3 runs 14 residues. CDR1 is KGHSY and CDR2 is FQNENV in the germline V gene. CDR3 DNA: TGTGCCAGCAGCCAATTTGACAGAAACTATGGCTACACCTTC. Its translation is CASSQFDRNYGYTF.

This chain connects TRBV5-5 to TRBJ2-7, with D possibly being TRBD1 (6 bases). V dropped 5 bases and J dropped 4 bases, with 22 bases sitting between them. Germline V gives CDR1 SGHKS, CDR2 YYEKEE (reference sequence). This CDR3 region has 16 residues. CDR3 in DNA: TGTGCCAGCAGTACTCTACCGCCTGGACAGACATACGAGCAGTACTTC. It yields the protein CASSTLPPGQTYEQYF.

V and J are TRBV12-5 and TRBJ1-1, with 7 bases matching TRBD1. Germline V gene lookup returns CDR1 LGHNT and CDR2 FRNRAP. Unmatched junction bases numbered 2, after V lost 7 bases and J lost 0 bases. The CDR3 runs to 13 residues. The CDR3 sequence: CASVGQLNTEAFF. In DNA, the CDR3 is TGTGCTAGTGTGGGACAGCTGAACACTGAAGCTTTCTTT.

The CDR3 loop is CASSLAGVPTTDTQYF. CDR3 sequence (DNA): TGTGCCAGCAGCTTGGCAGGGGTACCAACCACAGATACGCAGTATTTT. The chain has TRBV5-4 and TRBJ2-3; possibly TRBD1 for D (6 bases). Germline V gene lookup returns CDR1 SGHNT and CDR2 YYREEE (reference sequence). V was pared by 0 bases and J by 2 bases, with 13 bases between. This CDR3 has 16 amino acids.

The chain is built from TRBV5-4 and TRBJ1-4; 7 bases are a match to TRBD1. The CDR3 has 13 amino acids. Germline V gene data show CDR1 as SGHNT and CDR2 as YYREEE (reference sequence). Trimming took 4 bases from V and 5 from J; bases not matched to a gene: 2. Written as DNA, the CDR3 is TGTGCCAGCAGCGGGACAGTAAATGAAAAACTGTTTTTT. Residues: CASSGTVNEKLFF.

This chain connects TRBV14 to TRBJ1-1; maybe TRBD1 (6 bases). Trimming took off 4 bases at V and 1 base at J, with 7 bases between the two ends. The CDR3 has 13 residues. Germline-derived CDR1 and CDR2 are SGHDN and FVKESK. CDR3 residues: CASSLQGNTEAFF. The CDR3 nucleotides are TGTGCCAGCAGCCTACAGGGGAACACTGAAGCTTTCTTT.

The chain joins TRBV18 to TRBJ2-5, with 7 nucleotides matching TRBD2. The CDR3 runs to 14 residues. The V segment lost 3 bases and the J segment 1 base; nucleotides outside the gene matches: 2. Germline CDR1 KGHSH, CDR2 LQKENI. The CDR3 DNA sequence: TGTGCCAGCTCACCCGGCGGGGGCCAAGAGACCCAGTACTTC. This encodes CASSPGGGQETQYF.

This chain links TRBV10-3 with TRBJ1-5; the D gene is possibly TRBD1 (6 bases). The germline gives CDR1 ENHRY, CDR2 SYGVKD. There are 13 residues in the CDR3. Trimming removed 4 bases from V and 3 bases from J, with 7 bases in between. This CDR3 is CAISGDTNQPQHF. CDR3 DNA: TGTGCCATCAGTGGGGACACCAATCAGCCCCAGCATTTT.

The chain carries TRBV7-9 and TRBJ1-1, with D perhaps matching TRBD1 (5 bases). Germline assignment: CDR1 SEHNR and CDR2 FQNEAQ (reference sequence). The V end was cut by 5 bases, the J end by 0 bases, with 13 bases between. The CDR3 consists of 15 residues. Here the CDR3 DNA reads TGTGCCAGCAGCGGACACAGCCCGGTGAACACTGAAGCTTTCTTT. Translation: CASSGHSPVNTEAFF.

This chain uses TRBV30 with TRBJ1-4; D unclear. Germline CDR1 reads GTSNPN; CDR2 reads SVGIG (reference sequence). Deletions cut 8 bases from V and 3 bases from J, with 10 bases between. The CDR3 spans 12 residues. This CDR3 is CAARSANEKLFF. The DNA of the CDR3 is TGTGCCGCGCGGAGTGCTAATGAAAAACTGTTTTTT.

The gene calls are TRBV5-4 and TRBJ1-2; D remains ambiguous. The CDR3 length is 15 residues. Trimming removed 1 base at V and 4 bases at J, with 14 bases between. Per germline, CDR1 SGHNT and CDR2 YYREEE (reference sequence). The CDR3 sequence is CASSLTGAGSYGYTF. DNA of the CDR3: TGTGCCAGCAGCTTGACGGGCGCGGGCTCCTATGGCTACACCTTC.

The rearrangement uses TRBV18 and TRBJ1-6; no clear D gene. The germline V gene has CDR1 KGHSH and CDR2 LQKENI. The CDR3 spans 13 residues. Trimming left V 3 bases short and J 8 bases short, with 8 bases between. CDR3 nucleotide sequence: TGTGCCAGCTCACCCTGGACTGATTCACCCCTCCACTTT. Its translation: CASSPWTDSPLHF.

This chain links TRBV10-3 with TRBJ2-1; possible D gene TRBD2, 6 bases. V lost 4 bases to trimming and J lost 5 bases, with 12 bases between them. Per germline, CDR1 ENHRY and CDR2 SYGVKD. The CDR3 consists of 14 residues. CDR3 in DNA: TGTGCCATCAGTGCTAGGGACTTAAACAATGAGCAGTTCTTC. Protein product: CAISARDLNNEQFF.

CDR3: CAWSVQQGGTEAFF. DNA of the CDR3: TGTGCCTGGAGTGTACAGCAGGGCGGAACTGAAGCTTTCTTT. This rearrangement joins TRBV30 to TRBJ1-1; TRBD1 might be the D (5 bases). From germline, CDR1 is GTSNPN and CDR2 SVGIG (reference sequence). The CDR3 loop spans 14 amino acids. Trimming removed 0 bases at V and 5 bases at J, with 13 bases between.

J is TRBJ2-6 and V is TRBV11-3, with a possible D match to TRBD1 (6 bases). CDR1 is SGHNT, CDR2 YENEEA, per germline. CDR3 size: 17 residues. The V end lost 5 bases, the J end lost 4 bases, and 18 bases lay between the germline ends. DNA of the CDR3: TGTGCCAGCAGCCACGCCTACAGGGTGGCGGGGGCCAACGTCCTGACTTTC. Its translation is CASSHAYRVAGANVLTF.

The chain couples TRBV9 to TRBJ2-5; a possible D gene is TRBD2 (5 bases). This CDR3 contains 13 residues. V shed 2 bases and J shed 5 bases, with 10 bases lying between them. From germline, CDR1 is SGDLS and CDR2 YYNGEE. Here the CDR3 reads CASSVGEWETQYF. CDR3 sequence (DNA): TGTGCCAGCAGCGTTGGGGAGTGGGAGACCCAGTACTTC.

The chain combines TRBV11-1 with TRBJ2-7; 7 bases are a match to TRBD1. V lost 5 bases, J lost 1 base, and 8 bases stayed unmatched. This CDR3 contains 15 residues. Germline V gives CDR1 SGHAT, CDR2 FQDESV (reference sequence). The CDR3 nucleotides read TGTGCCAGCAGCATCCTTGGGACAGTTTCCTACGAGCAGTACTTC. Protein product: CASSILGTVSYEQYF.

CDR3 coding DNA: TGTGCCAGCAGCCACCGGGACAGGGGTCGGGAGACCCAGTACTTC. Its protein is CASSHRDRGRETQYF. The J gene is TRBJ2-5, the V gene TRBV7-9; 10 nucleotides line up with TRBD1. The junction had 8 bases not matched to a gene; V was cut back by 5 bases and J by 5 bases. CDR1 and CDR2 from the germline V gene are SEHNR and FQNEAQ (reference sequence). CDR3 length: 15 residues.

The V call is TRBV30, the J call TRBJ2-4; maybe TRBD1 (5 bases). Per germline, CDR1 GTSNPN and CDR2 SVGIG (reference sequence). V dropped 1 base and J dropped 6 bases, with 16 bases sitting between them. The CDR3 has 15 residues. CDR3 protein: CAWSAGPGRLNIQYF. The CDR3, as DNA: TGTGCCTGGAGTGCAGGGCCTGGGCGGCTAAACATTCAGTACTTC. The full variable domain, in which reference TRBV30 and TRBJ2-4 provide the parts outside the CDR3, is SQTIHQWPATLVQPVGSPLSLECTVEGTSNPNLYWYRQAAGRGLQLLFYSVGIGQISSEVPQNLSASRPQDRQFILSSKKLLLSDSGFYLCAWSAGPGRLNIQYFGAGTRLSVL.